These T cell receptor beta chains were read from a single sample in a study of CD8 T cells in ankylosing spondylitis. MiXCR, applied by TCRdb to the 5' RACE reads, yields one record per CDR3 protein. The data contain about 180,000 distinct CDR3 sequences, roughly 10% of them singletons. Sequenced sample: blood, either unsorted or a sorted T cell fraction (not recorded which). The origin of the receptors is a female donor with ankylosing spondylitis or in good health (not recorded which). The CDR3 runs from the conserved cysteine through the conserved F or W. The order of the fields is D gene, V gene, J gene, clone size, CDR3 protein, CDR3 DNA. A D gene is named only where the DNA matches it firmly. Some rows have no size entry. The others give once, few or many, or a class for an expanded clone.

D: .; V: TRBV3-1; J: TRBJ2-2; size: .; CDR3: CASRLQGTGELFF; DNA: TGTGCCAGCAGACTCCAGGGGACCGGGGAGCTGTTTTTT
D: .; V: TRBV6-1; J: TRBJ2-6; size: .; CDR3: CGSRGQYSGANVLTF; DNA: TGTGGCAGCAGAGGACAGTACTCTGGGGCCAACGTCCTGACTTTC
D: .; V: TRBV28; J: TRBJ2-7; size: many; CDR3: CASRDGYEQYF; DNA: TGTGCCAGCAGGGACGGCTACGAGCAGTACTTC
D: .; V: TRBV7-9; J: TRBJ2-2; size: .; CDR3: CASSLQGTTNTGELFF; DNA: TGTGCCAGCAGCTTACAGGGGACAACGAACACCGGGGAGCTGTTTTTT
D: TRBD1; V: TRBV12-3/TRBV12-4; J: TRBJ2-7; size: many; CDR3: CASGQGYYEQYF; DNA: TGTGCCAGCGGACAGGGCTACTACGAGCAGTACTTC
D: TRBD2; V: TRBV6-1; J: TRBJ2-7; size: few; CDR3: CASSEARLAAYYEQYF; DNA: TGTGCCAGCAGTGAAGCGCGCCTAGCGGCCTACTACGAGCAGTACTTC
D: TRBD1; V: TRBV7-6; J: TRBJ2-5; size: .; CDR3: CASADMGTGGRETQYF; DNA: TGTGCCAGTGCTGATATGGGGACAGGGGGCAGAGAGACCCAGTACTTC
D: .; V: TRBV2; J: TRBJ2-2; size: few; CDR3: CASSEGLITGELFF; DNA: TGTGCCAGCAGTGAAGGGCTGATCACCGGGGAGCTGTTTTTT
D: .; V: TRBV3-1; J: TRBJ1-1; size: .; CDR3: CASSFHISTQNTEAFF; DNA: TGTGCCAGCAGCTTTCATATATCAACCCAGAACACTGAAGCTTTCTTT
D: .; V: TRBV18; J: TRBJ2-5; size: .; CDR3: CASSQTVQETQYF; DNA: TGTGCCAGCTCCCAAACCGTTCAAGAGACCCAGTACTTC
D: TRBD1; V: TRBV20-1; J: TRBJ1-5; size: .; CDR3: CSAVGQGARQPQHF; DNA: TGCAGTGCCGTGGGACAGGGGGCACGACAGCCCCAGCATTTT
D: .; V: TRBV6-6; J: TRBJ2-5; size: .; CDR3: CASSYDGQSQYF; DNA: TGTGCCAGCAGTTACGATGGACAGTCCCAGTACTTC
D: .; V: TRBV30; J: TRBJ2-2; size: few; CDR3: CAWSVLGGATGELFF; DNA: TGTGCCTGGAGTGTACTAGGGGGGGCTACCGGGGAGCTGTTTTTT
D: .; V: TRBV27; J: TRBJ2-2; size: .; CDR3: CASSLSQQTNTGELFF; DNA: TGTGCCAGCAGTTTATCGCAGCAGACGAACACCGGGGAGCTGTTTTTT
D: .; V: TRBV6-2/TRBV6-3; J: TRBJ1-6; size: .; CDR3: CASGGSPLHF; DNA: TGTGCCAGCGGGGGATCACCCCTCCACTTT
D: TRBD2; V: TRBV5-1; J: TRBJ2-7; size: .; CDR3: CASSLGQREGPEQYF; DNA: TGCGCCAGCAGCTTGGGCCAGCGGGAGGGCCCCGAGCAGTACTTC
D: .; V: TRBV29-1; J: TRBJ1-1; size: .; CDR3: CSGEGTTTMNTEAFF; DNA: TGCAGCGGCGAAGGGACAACTACCATGAACACTGAAGCTTTCTTT
D: .; V: TRBV7-9; J: TRBJ2-7; size: few; CDR3: CASTPRGVGLSEQYF; DNA: TGTGCCAGCACCCCCAGGGGGGTAGGGCTTTCCGAGCAGTACTTC
D: TRBD2; V: TRBV9; J: TRBJ2-3; size: many; CDR3: CASSVDSGRDTQYF; DNA: TGTGCCAGCAGCGTAGATAGCGGGAGGGATACGCAGTATTTT
D: TRBD1; V: TRBV6-5; J: TRBJ2-5; size: few; CDR3: CASVTGETQYF; DNA: TGTGCCAGCGTGACAGGGGAGACCCAGTACTTC
D: .; V: TRBV6-1; J: TRBJ1-2; size: many; CDR3: CASSPYEDSYYGYTF; DNA: TGTGCCAGCAGTCCCTACGAAGACAGTTACTATGGCTACACCTTC
D: .; V: TRBV7-8; J: TRBJ2-3; size: many; CDR3: CASSYKFSADTQYF; DNA: TGTGCCAGCAGCTACAAGTTTTCGGCAGATACGCAGTATTTT
D: TRBD1; V: TRBV20-1; J: TRBJ1-2; size: many; CDR3: CSASQGGTEGYGYTF; DNA: TGCAGTGCGTCGCAGGGGGGGACTGAGGGCTATGGCTACACCTTC
D: TRBD1; V: TRBV5-1; J: TRBJ2-3; size: many; CDR3: CASRDREQDTQYF; DNA: TGCGCCAGCCGGGACAGGGAACAAGATACGCAGTATTTT
D: TRBD2; V: TRBV6-1; J: TRBJ2-7; size: .; CDR3: CASSEARLADSYEQYF; DNA: TGTGCCAGCAGTGAAGCCCGACTAGCGGATTCCTACGAGCAGTACTTC
D: TRBD2; V: TRBV27; J: TRBJ2-3; size: many; CDR3: CASSSGGDTQYF; DNA: TGTGCCAGCAGTTCGGGAGGAGATACGCAGTATTTT
D: .; V: TRBV28; J: TRBJ2-7; size: few; CDR3: CASSFPVGEQYF; DNA: TGTGCCAGCAGTTTTCCCGTCGGGGAGCAGTACTTC
D: .; V: TRBV4-1; J: TRBJ2-1; size: .; CDR3: CASSQVLGSYNEQFF; DNA: TGCGCCAGCAGCCAAGTATTAGGCTCCTACAATGAGCAGTTCTTC
D: .; V: TRBV2; J: TRBJ2-1; size: many; CDR3: CASSGPASLNEQFF; DNA: TGTGCCAGCAGTGGGCCAGCTTCCCTCAATGAGCAGTTCTTC
D: .; V: TRBV2; J: TRBJ1-1; size: many; CDR3: CASSEPLGDMNTEAFF; DNA: TGTGCCAGCAGTGAACCCCTAGGGGACATGAACACTGAAGCTTTCTTT
D: .; V: TRBV9; J: TRBJ2-3; size: few; CDR3: CASSGETSPSTDTQYF; DNA: TGTGCCAGCAGCGGAGAAACTAGTCCTAGCACAGATACGCAGTATTTT
D: TRBD1; V: TRBV3-1; J: TRBJ1-1; size: many; CDR3: CASSQDVPGQGMGTEAFF; DNA: TGTGCCAGCAGCCAAGACGTCCCGGGACAGGGGATGGGCACTGAAGCTTTCTTT
D: TRBD1; V: TRBV9; J: TRBJ1-3; size: few; CDR3: CASSVGWDSGNTIYF; DNA: TGTGCCAGCAGCGTCGGCTGGGACAGCGGAAACACCATATATTTT
D: TRBD2; V: TRBV12-5; J: TRBJ2-1; size: .; CDR3: CASDPGLASYNEQFF; DNA: TGTGCTAGTGACCCGGGACTAGCGTCTTACAATGAGCAGTTCTTC
D: .; V: TRBV9; J: TRBJ2-7; size: many; CDR3: CASSVAGRGYEQYF; DNA: TGTGCCAGCAGCGTAGCGGGACGGGGCTACGAGCAGTACTTC
D: .; V: TRBV29-1; J: TRBJ1-2; size: few; CDR3: CSVEGLGWDYTF; DNA: TGCAGCGTTGAAGGGCTTGGGTGGGACTACACCTTC
D: TRBD2; V: TRBV20-1; J: TRBJ2-2; size: few; CDR3: CSASGTSGRVNTGELFF; DNA: TGCAGTGCTTCCGGGACTAGCGGGAGGGTGAACACCGGGGAGCTGTTTTTT
D: .; V: TRBV19; J: TRBJ2-7; size: many; CDR3: CASSIAGNPYEQYF; DNA: TGTGCCAGTAGTATTGCAGGGAATCCCTACGAGCAGTACTTC
D: .; V: TRBV9; J: TRBJ1-6; size: .; CDR3: CASSVGQANSPLHF; DNA: TGTGCCAGCAGCGTAGGACAGGCGAATTCACCCCTCCACTTT
D: TRBD1; V: TRBV7-3; J: TRBJ1-2; size: few; CDR3: CASSPGQGGGYTF; DNA: TGTGCCAGCAGCCCGGGACAGGGCGGCGGCTACACCTTC
D: TRBD2; V: TRBV6-2/TRBV6-3; J: TRBJ2-7; size: few; CDR3: CATLRLAGDEQYF; DNA: TGTGCCACCCTAAGACTAGCGGGAGACGAGCAGTACTTC
D: TRBD1; V: TRBV5-1; J: TRBJ2-7; size: many; CDR3: CASSPPAGQGNEQYF; DNA: TGCGCCAGCAGCCCACCCGCGGGACAGGGAAACGAGCAGTACTTC
D: TRBD2; V: TRBV4-3; J: TRBJ2-3; size: .; CDR3: CASSRLAGSTDTQYF; DNA: TGCGCCAGCAGCCGCCTAGCGGGAAGCACAGATACGCAGTATTTT
D: TRBD1; V: TRBV29-1; J: TRBJ2-7; size: few; CDR3: CSVELGQRYEQYF; DNA: TGCAGCGTTGAGTTGGGACAGCGCTACGAGCAGTACTTC
D: .; V: TRBV6-2/TRBV6-3; J: TRBJ2-1; size: .; CDR3: CASTLGLAGSYNEQFF; DNA: TGTGCCAGCACCCTCGGGCTCGCGGGGTCCTACAATGAGCAGTTCTTC
D: TRBD1; V: TRBV6-5; J: TRBJ2-3; size: .; CDR3: CASSYSQGPDTQYF; DNA: TGTGCCAGCAGTTACTCACAGGGGCCAGATACGCAGTATTTT
D: TRBD2; V: TRBV20-1; J: TRBJ2-1; size: many; CDR3: CSASRLAGGRDEQFF; DNA: TGCAGTGCTTCAAGACTAGCGGGAGGCCGAGATGAGCAGTTCTTC
D: .; V: TRBV7-8; J: TRBJ2-6; size: .; CDR3: CASSFYRIGGANVLTF; DNA: TGTGCCAGCAGCTTTTACAGAATCGGAGGGGCCAACGTCCTGACTTTC
D: .; V: TRBV12-3/TRBV12-4; J: TRBJ2-5; size: many; CDR3: CASSREETQYF; DNA: TGTGCCAGCAGTCGAGAGGAGACCCAGTACTTC
D: .; V: TRBV6-5; J: TRBJ1-6; size: .; CDR3: CASSFEGADSPLHF; DNA: TGTGCCAGCAGTTTTGAGGGCGCGGATTCACCCCTCCACTTT
D: .; V: TRBV15; J: TRBJ2-4; size: many; CDR3: CATSRSRGGQNIQYF; DNA: TGTGCCACCAGCAGAAGCCGAGGAGGACAAAACATTCAGTACTTC
D: .; V: TRBV5-4; J: TRBJ2-5; size: many; CDR3: CASSLEGQETQYF; DNA: TGTGCCAGCAGCTTGGAGGGACAAGAGACCCAGTACTTC
D: .; V: TRBV4-1; J: TRBJ2-3; size: few; CDR3: CASSQPIGRETDTQYF; DNA: TGCGCCAGCAGCCAGCCTATTGGGCGGGAAACAGATACGCAGTATTTT